The clone carrying this T cell receptor beta chain was counted only a few times. TCRdb reprocessed the 5' RACE reads via MiXCR and lists one record per CDR3 protein. The profile shows just over 350,000 distinct CDR3 sequences, over 13% of them singletons. V shed 8 bases and J 2 bases; nucleotides not matched to a gene: 13. The germline V gene has CDR1 MNHEY and CDR2 SVGAGI. This CDR3 region has 16 residues. This specimen comes from a study of T-cell memory formation after mild COVID-19. Study details: The study found TCR clusters largely donor specific.

V gene TRBV6-5 combines with J gene TRBJ2-7, with TRBD2 matching 9 bases. Input material: PBMCs or a T cell subset sorted from them (not recorded which). The receptor was derived from a man between 18 and 35 years old who had mild COVID-19 (a few samples of this study predate the infection). Cell type and time point are not known. CDR3 bases: TGTGCCAGCGGGGGGCTAGCGGGACTAGAAACCTACGAGCAGTACTTC. This codes for CASGGLAGLETYEQYF.